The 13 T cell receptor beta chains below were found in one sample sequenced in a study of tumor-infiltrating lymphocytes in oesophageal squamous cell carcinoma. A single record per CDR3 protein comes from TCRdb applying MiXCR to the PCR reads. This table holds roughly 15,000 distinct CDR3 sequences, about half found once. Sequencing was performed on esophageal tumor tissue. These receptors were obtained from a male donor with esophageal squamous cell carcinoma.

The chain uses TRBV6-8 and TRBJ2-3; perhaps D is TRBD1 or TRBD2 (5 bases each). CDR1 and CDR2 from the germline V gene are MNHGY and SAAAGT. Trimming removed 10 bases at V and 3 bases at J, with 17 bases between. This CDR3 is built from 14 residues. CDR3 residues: CATAVLRGTDTQYF. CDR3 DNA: TGTGCCACCGCAGTCTTGAGGGGTACAGATACGCAGTATTTT.

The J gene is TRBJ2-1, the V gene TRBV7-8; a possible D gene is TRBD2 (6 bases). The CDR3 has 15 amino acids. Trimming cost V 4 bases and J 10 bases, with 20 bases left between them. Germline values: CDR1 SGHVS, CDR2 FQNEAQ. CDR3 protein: CASSYLEGWVGEQFF. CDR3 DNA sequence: TGTGCCAGCAGCTATTTGGAGGGATGGGTCGGGGAGCAGTTCTTC.

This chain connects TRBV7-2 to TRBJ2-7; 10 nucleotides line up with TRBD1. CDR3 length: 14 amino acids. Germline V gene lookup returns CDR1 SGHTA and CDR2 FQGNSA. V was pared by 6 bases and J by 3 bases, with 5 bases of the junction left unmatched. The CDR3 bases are TGTGCCAGCAGACGGACAGGGGGGGTCTACGAGCAGTACTTC. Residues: CASRRTGGVYEQYF.

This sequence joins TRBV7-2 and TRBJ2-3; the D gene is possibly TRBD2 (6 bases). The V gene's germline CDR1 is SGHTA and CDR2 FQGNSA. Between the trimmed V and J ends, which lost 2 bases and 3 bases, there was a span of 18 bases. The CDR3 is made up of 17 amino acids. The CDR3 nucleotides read TGTGCCAGCAGCTTATATATCGGGAGTCGGGTGACAGATACGCAGTATTTT. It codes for CASSLYIGSRVTDTQYF.

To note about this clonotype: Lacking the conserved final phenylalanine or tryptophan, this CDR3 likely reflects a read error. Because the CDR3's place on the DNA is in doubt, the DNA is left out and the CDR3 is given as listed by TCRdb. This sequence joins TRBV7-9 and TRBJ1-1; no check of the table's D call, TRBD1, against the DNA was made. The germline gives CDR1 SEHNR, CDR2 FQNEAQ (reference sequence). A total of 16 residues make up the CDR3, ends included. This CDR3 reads CASSRDRISDEQYFAP.

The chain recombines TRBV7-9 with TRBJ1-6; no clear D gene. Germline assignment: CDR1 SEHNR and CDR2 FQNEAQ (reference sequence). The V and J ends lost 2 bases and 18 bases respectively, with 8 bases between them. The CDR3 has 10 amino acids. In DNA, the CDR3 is TGTGCCAGCAGCTTATTAGCGGGCCACTTT. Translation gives CASSLLAGHF.

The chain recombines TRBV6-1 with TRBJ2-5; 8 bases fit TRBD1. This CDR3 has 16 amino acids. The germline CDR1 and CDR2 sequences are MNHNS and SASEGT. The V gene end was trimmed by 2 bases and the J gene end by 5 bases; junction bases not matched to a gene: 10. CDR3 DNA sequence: TGTGCCAGCAGTGAATTAGGAGGCAGGGGGCCGGAGACCCAGTACTTC. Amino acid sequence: CASSELGGRGPETQYF.

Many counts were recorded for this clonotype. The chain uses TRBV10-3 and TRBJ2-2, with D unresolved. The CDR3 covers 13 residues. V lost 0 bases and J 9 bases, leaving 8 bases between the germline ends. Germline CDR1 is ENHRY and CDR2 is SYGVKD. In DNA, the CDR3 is TGTGCCATCAGTGAGTCAGGCCTCCGGGAGCTGTTTTTT. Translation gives CAISESGLRELFF.

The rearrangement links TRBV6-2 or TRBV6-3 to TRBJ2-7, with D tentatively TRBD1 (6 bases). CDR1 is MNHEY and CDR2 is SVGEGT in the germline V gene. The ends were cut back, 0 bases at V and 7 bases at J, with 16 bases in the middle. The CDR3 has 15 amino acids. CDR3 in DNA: TGTGCCAGCAGTTACTCTTCTTCTGGGGGCAATGAGCAGTACTTC. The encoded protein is CASSYSSSGGNEQYF.

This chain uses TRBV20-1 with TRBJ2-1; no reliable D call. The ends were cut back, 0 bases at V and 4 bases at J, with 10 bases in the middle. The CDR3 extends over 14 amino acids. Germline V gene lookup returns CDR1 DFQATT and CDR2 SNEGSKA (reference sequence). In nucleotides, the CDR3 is TGCAGTGCTAGAGAAGTGGGGAAGTACAATGAGCAGTTCTTC. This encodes CSAREVGKYNEQFF.

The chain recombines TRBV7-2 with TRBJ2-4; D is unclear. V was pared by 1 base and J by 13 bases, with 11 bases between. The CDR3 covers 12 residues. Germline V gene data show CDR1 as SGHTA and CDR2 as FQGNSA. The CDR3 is CASSLVLAEQYF. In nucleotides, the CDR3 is TGTGCCAGCAGCTTAGTTTTAGCAGAGCAGTACTTC.

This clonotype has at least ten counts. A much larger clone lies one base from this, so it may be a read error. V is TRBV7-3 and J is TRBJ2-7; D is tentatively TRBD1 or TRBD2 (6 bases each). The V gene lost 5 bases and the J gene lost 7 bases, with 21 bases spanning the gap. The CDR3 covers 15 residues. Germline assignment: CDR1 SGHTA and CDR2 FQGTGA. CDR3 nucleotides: TGTGCCAGCAGCGAAAGGGGGGACTCCCACAATGAGCAGTACTTC. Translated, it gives CASSERGDSHNEQYF.

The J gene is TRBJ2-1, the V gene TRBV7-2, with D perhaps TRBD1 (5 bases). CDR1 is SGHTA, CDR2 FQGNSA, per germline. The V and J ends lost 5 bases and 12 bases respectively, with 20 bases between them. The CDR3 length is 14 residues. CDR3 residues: CASSVGQITHRQFF. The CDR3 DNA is TGTGCCAGCAGCGTAGGACAAATAACCCACCGGCAGTTCTTC.